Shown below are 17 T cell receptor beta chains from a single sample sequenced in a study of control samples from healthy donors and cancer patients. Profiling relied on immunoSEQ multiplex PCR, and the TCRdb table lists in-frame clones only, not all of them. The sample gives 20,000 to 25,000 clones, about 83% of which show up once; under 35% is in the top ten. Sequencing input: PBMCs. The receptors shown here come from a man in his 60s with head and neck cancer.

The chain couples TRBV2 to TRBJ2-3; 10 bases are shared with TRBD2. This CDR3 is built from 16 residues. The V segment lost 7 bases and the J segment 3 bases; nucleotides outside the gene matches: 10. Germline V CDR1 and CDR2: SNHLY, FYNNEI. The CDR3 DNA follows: TGTGCCAGCACCCTACTAGCGGGGCCTAATACAGATACGCAGTATTTT. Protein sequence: CASTLLAGPNTDTQYF.

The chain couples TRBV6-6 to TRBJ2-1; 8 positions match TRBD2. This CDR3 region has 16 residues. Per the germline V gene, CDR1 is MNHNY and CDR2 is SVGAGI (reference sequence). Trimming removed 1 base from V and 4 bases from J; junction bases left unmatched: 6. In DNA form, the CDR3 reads TGTGCCAGCAGTTACTATAGCGGGATCCATTACAATGAGCAGTTCTTC. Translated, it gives CASSYYSGIHYNEQFF.

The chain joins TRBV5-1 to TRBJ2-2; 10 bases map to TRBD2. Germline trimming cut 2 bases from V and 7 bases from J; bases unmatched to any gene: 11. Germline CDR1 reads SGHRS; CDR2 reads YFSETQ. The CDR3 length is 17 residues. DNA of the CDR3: TGCGCCAGCAGCTTAACTAGCGGGACCGTTGGCGGCGGGGAGCTGTTTTTT. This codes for CASSLTSGTVGGGELFF.

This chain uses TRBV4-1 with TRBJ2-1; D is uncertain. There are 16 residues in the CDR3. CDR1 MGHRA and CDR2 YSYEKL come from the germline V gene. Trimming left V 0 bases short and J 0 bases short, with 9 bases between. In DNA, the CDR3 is TGCGCCAGCAGCCAAGAAGGAGAGCCCTCCTACAATGAGCAGTTCTTC. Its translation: CASSQEGEPSYNEQFF.

This chain's CDR3 is CASSQPKGVQFF. The CDR3 nucleotides are TGTGCCAGCAGCCAACCGAAGGGGGTACAGTTCTTC. The rearrangement links TRBV6-5 to TRBJ2-1; TRBD1 might be the D (6 bases). Germline V lookup: CDR1 MNHEY, CDR2 SVGAGI. Trimming left V 6 bases short and J 13 bases short, with 16 bases between. This CDR3 is 12 amino acids long.

The CDR3 DNA reads TGTGCCAGCAGCCGAAGCCGGGACTTCTACTACGAGCAGTACTTC. Translation gives CASSRSRDFYYEQYF. This rearrangement joins TRBV3-1 (or the pseudogene TRBV3-2) to TRBJ2-7; perhaps TRBD2 as D (6 bases). Trimming pared 4 bases from V and 3 bases from J, leaving 16 bases between. The CDR3 is 15 residues long. Looked up from germline, CDR1 is LGHDT and CDR2 is YNNKEL (reference sequence).

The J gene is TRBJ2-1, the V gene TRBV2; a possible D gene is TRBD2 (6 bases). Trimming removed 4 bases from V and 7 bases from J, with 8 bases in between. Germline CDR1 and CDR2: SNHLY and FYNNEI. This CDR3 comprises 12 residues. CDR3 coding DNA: TGTGCCAGCAGTGGGAGGGGTAATGAGCAGTTCTTC. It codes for CASSGRGNEQFF.

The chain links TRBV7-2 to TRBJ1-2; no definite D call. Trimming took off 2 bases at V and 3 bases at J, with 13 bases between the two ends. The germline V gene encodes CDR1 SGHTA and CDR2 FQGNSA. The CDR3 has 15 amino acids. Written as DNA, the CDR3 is TGTGCCAGCAGCTTAAATTTCGAACCCTACTATGGCTACACCTTC. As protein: CASSLNFEPYYGYTF.

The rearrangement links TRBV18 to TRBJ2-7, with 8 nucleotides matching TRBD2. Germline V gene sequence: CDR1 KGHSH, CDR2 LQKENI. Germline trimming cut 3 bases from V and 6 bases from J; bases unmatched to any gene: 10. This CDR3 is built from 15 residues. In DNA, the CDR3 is TGTGCCAGCTCACCCGAGGCGAAAACTAGCGGCGAGCAGTACTTC. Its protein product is CASSPEAKTSGEQYF.

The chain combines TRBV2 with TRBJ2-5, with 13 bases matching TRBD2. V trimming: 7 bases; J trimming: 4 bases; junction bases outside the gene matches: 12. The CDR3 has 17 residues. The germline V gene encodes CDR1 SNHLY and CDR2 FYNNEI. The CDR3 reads CASMLTSGGSPPETQYF. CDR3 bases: TGTGCCAGCATGCTGACTAGCGGGGGGTCCCCGCCAGAGACCCAGTACTTC.

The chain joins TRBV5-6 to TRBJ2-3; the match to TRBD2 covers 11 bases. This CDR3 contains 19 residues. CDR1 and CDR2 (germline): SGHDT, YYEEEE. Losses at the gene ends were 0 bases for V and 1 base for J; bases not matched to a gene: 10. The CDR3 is CASSLEGSGRAGGTDTQYF. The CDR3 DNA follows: TGTGCCAGCAGCTTGGAGGGTAGCGGGAGGGCCGGGGGCACAGATACGCAGTATTTT.

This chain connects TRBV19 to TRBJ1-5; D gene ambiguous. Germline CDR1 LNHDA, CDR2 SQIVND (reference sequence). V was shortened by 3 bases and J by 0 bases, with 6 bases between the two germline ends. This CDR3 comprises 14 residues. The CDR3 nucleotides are TGTGCCAGTAGTATCTATAGTAGCAATCAGCCCCAGCATTTT. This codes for CASSIYSSNQPQHF.

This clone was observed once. CDR3 in amino acids: CASSQWGLGNTEAFF. CDR3 sequence (DNA): TGCGCCAGCAGCCAATGGGGTCTGGGGAACACTGAAGCTTTCTTT. This chain joins TRBV4-1 and TRBJ1-1; D not resolved. CDR1 MGHRA and CDR2 YSYEKL come from the germline V gene. V lost 2 bases and J 1 base, leaving 11 bases between the germline ends. CDR3 size: 15 residues.

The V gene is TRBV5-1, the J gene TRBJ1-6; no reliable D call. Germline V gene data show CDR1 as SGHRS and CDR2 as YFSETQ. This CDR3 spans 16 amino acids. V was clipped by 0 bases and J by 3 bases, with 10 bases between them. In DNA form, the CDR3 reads TGCGCCAGCAGCTTGGACGGTGAACGCTATAATTCACCCCTCCACTTT. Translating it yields CASSLDGERYNSPLHF.

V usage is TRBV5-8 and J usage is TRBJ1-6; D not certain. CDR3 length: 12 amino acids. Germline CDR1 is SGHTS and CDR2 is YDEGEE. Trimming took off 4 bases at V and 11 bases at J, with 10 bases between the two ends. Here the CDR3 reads CASSSTETPLHF. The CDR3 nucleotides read TGTGCCAGCAGCAGCACAGAGACACCCCTCCACTTT.

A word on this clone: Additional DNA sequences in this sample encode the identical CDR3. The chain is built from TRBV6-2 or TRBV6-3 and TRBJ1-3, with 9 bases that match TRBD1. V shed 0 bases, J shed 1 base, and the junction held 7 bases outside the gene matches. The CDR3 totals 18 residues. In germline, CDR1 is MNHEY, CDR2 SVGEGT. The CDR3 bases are TGTGCCAGCAGTTACTCGACGTTGGACAGGGGTTCTGGAAACACCATATATTTT. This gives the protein CASSYSTLDRGSGNTIYF.

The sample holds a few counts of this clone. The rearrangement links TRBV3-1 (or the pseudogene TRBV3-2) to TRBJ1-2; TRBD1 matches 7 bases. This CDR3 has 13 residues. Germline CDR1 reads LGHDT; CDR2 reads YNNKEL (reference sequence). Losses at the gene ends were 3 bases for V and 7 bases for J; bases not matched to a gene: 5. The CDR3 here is CASSQTGMGGYTF. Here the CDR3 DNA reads TGTGCCAGCAGCCAGACAGGGATGGGTGGCTACACCTTC.